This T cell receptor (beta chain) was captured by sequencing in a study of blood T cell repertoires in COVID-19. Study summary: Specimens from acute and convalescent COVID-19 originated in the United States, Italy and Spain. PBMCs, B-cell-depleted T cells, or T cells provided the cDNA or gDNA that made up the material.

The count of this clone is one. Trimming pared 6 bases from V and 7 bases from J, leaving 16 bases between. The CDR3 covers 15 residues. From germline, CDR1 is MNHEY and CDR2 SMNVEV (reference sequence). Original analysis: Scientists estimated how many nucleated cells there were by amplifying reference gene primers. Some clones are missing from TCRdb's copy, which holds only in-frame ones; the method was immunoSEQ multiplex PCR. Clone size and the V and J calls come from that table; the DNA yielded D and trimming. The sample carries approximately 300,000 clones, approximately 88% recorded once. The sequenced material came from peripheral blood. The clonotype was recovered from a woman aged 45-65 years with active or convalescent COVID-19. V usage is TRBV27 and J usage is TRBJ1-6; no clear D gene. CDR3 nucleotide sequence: TGTGCCAGCAGAATTTCCCCCCGGGGAAATTCACCCCTCCACTTT. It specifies CASRISPRGNSPLHF.